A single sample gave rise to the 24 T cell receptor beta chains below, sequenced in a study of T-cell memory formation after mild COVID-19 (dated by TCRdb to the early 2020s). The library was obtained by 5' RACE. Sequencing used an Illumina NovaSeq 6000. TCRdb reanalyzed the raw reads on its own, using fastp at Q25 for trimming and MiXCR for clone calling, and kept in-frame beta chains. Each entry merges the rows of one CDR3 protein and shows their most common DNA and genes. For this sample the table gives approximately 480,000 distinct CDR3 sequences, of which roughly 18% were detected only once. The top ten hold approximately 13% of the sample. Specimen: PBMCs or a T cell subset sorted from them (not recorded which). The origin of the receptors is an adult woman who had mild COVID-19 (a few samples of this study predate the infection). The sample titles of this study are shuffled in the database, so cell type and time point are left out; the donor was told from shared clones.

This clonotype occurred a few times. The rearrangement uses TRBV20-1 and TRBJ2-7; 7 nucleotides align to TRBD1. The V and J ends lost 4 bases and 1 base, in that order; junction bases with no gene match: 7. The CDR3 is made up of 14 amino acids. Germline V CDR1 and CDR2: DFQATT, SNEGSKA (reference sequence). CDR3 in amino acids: CSATGTALSYEQYF. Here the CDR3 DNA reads TGCAGTGCTACCGGGACAGCCCTTTCCTACGAGCAGTACTTC.

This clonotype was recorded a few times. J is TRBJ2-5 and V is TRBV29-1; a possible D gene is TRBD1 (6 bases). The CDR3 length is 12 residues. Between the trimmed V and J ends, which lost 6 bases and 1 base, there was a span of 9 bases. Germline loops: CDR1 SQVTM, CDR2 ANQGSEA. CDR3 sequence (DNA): TGCAGCGTCGGACAGCGCCAAGAGACCCAGTACTTC. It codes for CSVGQRQETQYF.

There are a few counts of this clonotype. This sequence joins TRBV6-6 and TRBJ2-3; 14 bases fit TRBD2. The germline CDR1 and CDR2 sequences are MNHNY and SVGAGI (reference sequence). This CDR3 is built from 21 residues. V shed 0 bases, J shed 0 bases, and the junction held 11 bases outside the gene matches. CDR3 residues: CASSYSSTPGLAGESTDTQYF. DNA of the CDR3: TGTGCCAGCAGTTACTCTTCGACCCCGGGACTAGCGGGGGAGAGCACAGATACGCAGTATTTT.

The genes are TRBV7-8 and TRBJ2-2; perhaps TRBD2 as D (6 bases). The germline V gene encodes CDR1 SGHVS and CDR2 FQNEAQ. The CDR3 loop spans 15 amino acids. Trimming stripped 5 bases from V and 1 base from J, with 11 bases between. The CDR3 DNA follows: TGTGCCAGCAGCGGGCGGGACTGGAACACCGGGGAGCTGTTTTTT. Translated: CASSGRDWNTGELFF.

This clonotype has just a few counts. CDR3 in amino acids: CASSLDREWDNEQFF. The CDR3 bases are TGCGCCAGCAGCTTGGACAGGGAATGGGACAATGAGCAGTTCTTC. The J gene is TRBJ2-1, the V gene TRBV5-1; the D gene is possibly TRBD1 (6 bases). V was clipped by 0 bases and J by 5 bases, with 12 bases between them. This CDR3 is built from 15 residues. CDR1 is SGHRS, CDR2 YFSETQ, per germline.

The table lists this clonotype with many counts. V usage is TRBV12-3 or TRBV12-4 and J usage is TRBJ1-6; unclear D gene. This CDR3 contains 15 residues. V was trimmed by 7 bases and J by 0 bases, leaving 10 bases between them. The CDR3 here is CASMKVSSYNSPLHF. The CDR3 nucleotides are TGTGCCAGCATGAAAGTGAGCTCCTATAATTCACCCCTCCACTTT.

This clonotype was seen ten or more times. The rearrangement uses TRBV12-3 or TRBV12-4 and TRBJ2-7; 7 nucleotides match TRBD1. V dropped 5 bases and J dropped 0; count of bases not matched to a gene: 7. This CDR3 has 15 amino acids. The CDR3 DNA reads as TGTGCCAGCAGTAGACCCGGGACAGTCTCCTACGAGCAGTACTTC. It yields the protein CASSRPGTVSYEQYF.

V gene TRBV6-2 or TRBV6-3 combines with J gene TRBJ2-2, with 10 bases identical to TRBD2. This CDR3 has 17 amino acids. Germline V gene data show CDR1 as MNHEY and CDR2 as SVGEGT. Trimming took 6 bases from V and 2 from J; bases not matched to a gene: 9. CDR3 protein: CASSPRWTSGNTGELFF. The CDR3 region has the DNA TGTGCCAGCAGCCCCCGTTGGACTAGCGGAAACACCGGGGAGCTGTTTTTT.

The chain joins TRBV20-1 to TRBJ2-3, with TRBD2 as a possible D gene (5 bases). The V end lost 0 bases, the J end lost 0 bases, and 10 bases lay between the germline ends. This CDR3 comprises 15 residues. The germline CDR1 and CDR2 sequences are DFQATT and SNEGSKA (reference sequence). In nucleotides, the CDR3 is TGCAGTGCTAGAGATCGGCCTAGCAGCACAGATACGCAGTATTTT. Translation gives CSARDRPSSTDTQYF.

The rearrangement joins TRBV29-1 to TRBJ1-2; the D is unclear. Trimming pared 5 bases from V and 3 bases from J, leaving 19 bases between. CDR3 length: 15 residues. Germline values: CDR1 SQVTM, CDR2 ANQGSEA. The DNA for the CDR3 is TGCAGCGTTTCTCGGCAGGCCTCTTGGGACTATGGCTACACCTTC. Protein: CSVSRQASWDYGYTF.

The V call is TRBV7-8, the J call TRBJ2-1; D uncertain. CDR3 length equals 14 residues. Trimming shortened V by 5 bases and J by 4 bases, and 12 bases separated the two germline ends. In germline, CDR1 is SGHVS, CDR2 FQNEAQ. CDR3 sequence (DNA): TGTGCCAGCAGCGACGCACTGCTATACAATGAGCAGTTCTTC. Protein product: CASSDALLYNEQFF.

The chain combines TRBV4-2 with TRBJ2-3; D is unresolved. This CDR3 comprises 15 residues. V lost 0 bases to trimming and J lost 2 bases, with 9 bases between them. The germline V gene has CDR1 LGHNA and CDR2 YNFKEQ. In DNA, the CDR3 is TGTGCCAGCAGCCAAGATCAGGATTACACAGATACGCAGTATTTT. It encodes CASSQDQDYTDTQYF.

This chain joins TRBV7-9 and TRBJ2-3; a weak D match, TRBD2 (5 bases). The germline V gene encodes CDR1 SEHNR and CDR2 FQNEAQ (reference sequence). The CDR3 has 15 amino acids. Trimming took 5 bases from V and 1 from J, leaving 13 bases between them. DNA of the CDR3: TGTGCCAGCAGCCATCGGACTGGTGGCACAGATACGCAGTATTTT. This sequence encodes CASSHRTGGTDTQYF.

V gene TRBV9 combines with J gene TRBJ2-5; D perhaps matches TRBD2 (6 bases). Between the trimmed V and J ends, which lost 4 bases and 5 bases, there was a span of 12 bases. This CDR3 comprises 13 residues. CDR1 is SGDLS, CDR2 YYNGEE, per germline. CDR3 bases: TGTGCCAGCAGCTCCGGCGGGGTTGAGACCCAGTACTTC. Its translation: CASSSGGVETQYF.

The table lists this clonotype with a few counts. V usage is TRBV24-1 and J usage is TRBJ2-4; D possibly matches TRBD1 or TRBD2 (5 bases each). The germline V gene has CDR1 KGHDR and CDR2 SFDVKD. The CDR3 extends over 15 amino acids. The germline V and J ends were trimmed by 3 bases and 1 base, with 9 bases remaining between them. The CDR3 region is CATSDRGDAKNIQYF. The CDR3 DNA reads TGTGCCACCAGTGATAGAGGGGACGCCAAAAACATTCAGTACTTC.

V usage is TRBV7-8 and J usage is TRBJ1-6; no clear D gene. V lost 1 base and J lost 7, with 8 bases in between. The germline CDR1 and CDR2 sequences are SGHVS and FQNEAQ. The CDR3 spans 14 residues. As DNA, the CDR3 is TGTGCCAGCAGCTTAGTAGGGATCAATTCACCCCTCCACTTT. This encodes CASSLVGINSPLHF.

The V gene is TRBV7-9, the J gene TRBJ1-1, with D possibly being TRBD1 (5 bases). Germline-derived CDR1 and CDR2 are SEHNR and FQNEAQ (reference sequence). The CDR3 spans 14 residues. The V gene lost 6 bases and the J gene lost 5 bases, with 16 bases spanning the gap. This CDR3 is CASRADSSTTEAFF. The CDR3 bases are TGTGCCAGCAGGGCCGACAGTTCTACAACTGAAGCTTTCTTT.

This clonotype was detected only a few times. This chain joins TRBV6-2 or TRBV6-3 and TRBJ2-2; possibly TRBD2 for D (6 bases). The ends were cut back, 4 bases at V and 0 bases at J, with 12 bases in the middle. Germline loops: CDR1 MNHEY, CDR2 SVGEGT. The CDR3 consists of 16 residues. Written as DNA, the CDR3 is TGTGCCAGCAGTTCCCCGGGGGATACGAACACCGGGGAGCTGTTTTTT. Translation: CASSSPGDTNTGELFF.

The DNA of the CDR3 is TGTGCCACCAGTGAGGCTAGCGGTGCATCGATGGATACGCAGTATTTT. This gives the protein CATSEASGASMDTQYF. The chain has TRBV24-1 and TRBJ2-3; TRBD2 matches 7 bases. J lost 6 bases, V lost 4 bases, and 12 bases had no gene match. The CDR3 totals 16 residues. The germline V gene encodes CDR1 KGHDR and CDR2 SFDVKD.

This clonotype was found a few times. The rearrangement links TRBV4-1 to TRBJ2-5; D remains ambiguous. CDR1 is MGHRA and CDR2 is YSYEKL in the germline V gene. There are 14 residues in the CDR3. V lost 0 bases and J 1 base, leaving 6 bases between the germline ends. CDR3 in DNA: TGCGCCAGCAGCCAAGACCCAAGCCAAGAGACCCAGTACTTC. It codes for CASSQDPSQETQYF.

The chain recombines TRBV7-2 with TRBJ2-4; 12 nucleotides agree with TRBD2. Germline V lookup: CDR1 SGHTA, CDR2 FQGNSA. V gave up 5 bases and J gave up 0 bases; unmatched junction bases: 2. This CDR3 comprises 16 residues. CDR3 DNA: TGTGCCAGCAGCGAGGGACTAGCGGGAGCCAAAAACATTCAGTACTTC. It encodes CASSEGLAGAKNIQYF.

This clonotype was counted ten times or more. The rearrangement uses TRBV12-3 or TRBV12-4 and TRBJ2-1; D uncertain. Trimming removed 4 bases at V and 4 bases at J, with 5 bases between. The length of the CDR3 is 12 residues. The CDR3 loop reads CASSYGYNEQFF. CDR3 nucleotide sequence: TGTGCCAGCAGTTACGGGTACAATGAGCAGTTCTTC.

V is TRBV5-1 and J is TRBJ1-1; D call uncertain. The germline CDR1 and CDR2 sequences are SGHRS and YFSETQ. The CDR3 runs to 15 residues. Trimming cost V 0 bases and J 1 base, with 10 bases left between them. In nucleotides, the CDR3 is TGCGCCAGCAGCTTGGCCGCAGGCAAGAACACTGAAGCTTTCTTT. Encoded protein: CASSLAAGKNTEAFF.

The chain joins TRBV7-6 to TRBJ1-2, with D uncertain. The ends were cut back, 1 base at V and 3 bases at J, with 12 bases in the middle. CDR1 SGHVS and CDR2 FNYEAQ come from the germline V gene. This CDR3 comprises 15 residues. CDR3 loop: CASSLGRRDHYGYTF. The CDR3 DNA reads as TGTGCCAGCAGCTTAGGTAGAAGGGATCACTATGGCTACACCTTC.